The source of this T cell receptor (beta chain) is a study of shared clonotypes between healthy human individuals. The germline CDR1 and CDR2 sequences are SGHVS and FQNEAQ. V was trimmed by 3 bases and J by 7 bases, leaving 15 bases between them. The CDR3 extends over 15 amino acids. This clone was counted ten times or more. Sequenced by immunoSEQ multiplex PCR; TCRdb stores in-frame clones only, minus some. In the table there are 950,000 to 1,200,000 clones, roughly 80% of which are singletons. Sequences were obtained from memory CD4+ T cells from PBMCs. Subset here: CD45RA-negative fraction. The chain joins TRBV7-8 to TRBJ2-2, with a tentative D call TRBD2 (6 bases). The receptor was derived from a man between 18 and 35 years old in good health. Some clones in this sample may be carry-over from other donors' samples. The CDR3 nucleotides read TGTGCCAGCAGCTTTCCCCGGGAGATGTTCGGGGAGCTGTTTTTT. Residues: CASSFPREMFGELFF.